The rows below give T cell receptor beta chains drawn from one sample of a study of cytomegalovirus exposure and HLA in healthy donors. Sequenced by immunoSEQ multiplex PCR; TCRdb stores in-frame clones only, minus some. Of about 150,000 clones listed, around 85% are singletons. The sample comprised PBMCs. These receptors originate from a man aged 50-60 years in good health and CMV-seropositive. Each CDR3 is given with its conserved first and last residue. A D gene is named only where the DNA matches it firmly. Size values are once, few and many counts, or a class for expanded clones, and some rows have none.

j_call clone_size v_call d_call cdr3_aa cdr3_nt
TRBJ1-2 few TRBV28 . CASTSPPRRDF TGTGCCAGCACTTCCCCCCCAAGGAGGGATTTC
TRBJ1-5 . TRBV18 . CASSPGFLGQPQHF TGTGCCAGCTCACCCGGGTTTCTCGGTCAGCCCCAGCATTTT
TRBJ2-1 few TRBV5-4 . CASSYTNEQFF TGTGCCAGCAGCTACACCAATGAGCAGTTCTTC
TRBJ2-7 . TRBV20-1 . CSASSAYEQYF TGCAGTGCTAGTAGCGCCTACGAGCAGTACTTC
TRBJ1-2 . TRBV27 . CASSGRGFYGYTF TGTGCCAGTTCAGGGAGGGGATTCTATGGCTACACCTTC
TRBJ2-7 . TRBV5-6 TRBD1 CASSSPGQGPHEQYF TGTGCCAGCAGCTCTCCGGGACAGGGTCCCCACGAGCAGTACTTC
TRBJ2-7 once TRBV4-3 TRBD2 CASSQDSLAGGSEQYF TGCGCCAGCAGCCAAGATTCGCTAGCGGGAGGGTCCGAGCAGTACTTC
TRBJ2-1 . TRBV6-5 TRBD1 CASRLDRGNYNEQFF TGTGCCAGCAGACTCGACAGGGGGAACTACAATGAGCAGTTCTTC
TRBJ2-7 . TRBV28 TRBD2 CASTSGGSSYEQYF TGTGCCAGCACTAGCGGGGGGAGCTCCTACGAGCAGTACTTC
TRBJ2-1 . TRBV5-5 TRBD2 CASRREGASSYNEQFF TGTGCCAGCAGACGGGAGGGTGCAAGCTCCTACAATGAGCAGTTCTTC